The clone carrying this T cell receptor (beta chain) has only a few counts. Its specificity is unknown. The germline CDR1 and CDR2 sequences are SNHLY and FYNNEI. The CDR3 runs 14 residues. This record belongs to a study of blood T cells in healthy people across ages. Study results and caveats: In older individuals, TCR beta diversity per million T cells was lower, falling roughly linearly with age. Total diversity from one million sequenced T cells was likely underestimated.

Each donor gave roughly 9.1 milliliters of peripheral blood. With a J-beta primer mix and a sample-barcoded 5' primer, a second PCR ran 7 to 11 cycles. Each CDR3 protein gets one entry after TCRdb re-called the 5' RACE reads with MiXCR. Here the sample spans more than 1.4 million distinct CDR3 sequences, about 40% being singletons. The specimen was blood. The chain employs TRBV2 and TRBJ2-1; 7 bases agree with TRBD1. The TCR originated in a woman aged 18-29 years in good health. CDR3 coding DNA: TGTCCAAACAGGGGAACGACAGGTCGGGGTGAGCAGTTCTTC. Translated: CPNRGTTGRGEQFF.